Listed below are T cell receptor beta chains from one sample, sequenced in a study of tumour-infiltrating T cells in Burkitt lymphoma. The data were produced by immunoSEQ multiplex PCR, yet TCRdb's version contains in-frame clones alone and is incomplete. Here the sample spans more than 45,000 clones, 31% being singletons. The sequenced material came from tumor tissue. All receptors come from a human donor with Burkitt lymphoma. The conserved cysteine and the conserved F or W are not part of the CDR3 here. Expanded clones get a size class; other rows say once, few or many, or leave the size out.

size	V	J	CDR3
NA	TRBV7-9	TRBJ2-7	ASSQGPSASGFYEQY
NA	TRBV5-1	TRBJ2-7	ASSFLEEGGEQY
few	TRBV5-6	TRBJ1-4	ASTRSYEKLF
NA	TRBV5-5	TRBJ2-2	ASIKTGTANTGELF
few	TRBV25-1	TRBJ1-1	ASSEWQRTEAF
NA	TRBV7-9	TRBJ2-1	ASSLDGWSGKF
NA	TRBV10-2	TRBJ2-1	ASSLAGGLDEQF
NA	TRBV4-2	TRBJ1-1	ATLQGNEAF
NA	TRBV10-3	TRBJ1-2	ATTTGAYGYT
few	TRBV18	TRBJ1-1	ASSPGGGAYTEAF
NA	TRBV4-3	TRBJ1-1	ASSHGLYTEAF
NA	TRBV5-4	TRBJ2-6	ASSLAGPLSGANVLT
NA	TRBV15	TRBJ1-4	ATSRGGASGEKLF
NA	TRBV27	TRBJ2-7	ASSPLLGGGVRYEQY
NA	TRBV7-9	TRBJ2-1	ASSLKALGRGVSDEQF
few	TRBV6-5	TRBJ1-2	ASSYSDSYYGYT
few	TRBV2	TRBJ2-7	ASSEGGSYEQY
NA	TRBV7-7	TRBJ2-5	ASSLKRTGGAQY
NA	TRBV9	TRBJ2-1	ASSAGPGPNEQF
few	TRBV9	TRBJ1-6	ASSVEGRPGSPLH
NA	TRBV7-2	TRBJ2-3	ASSQGNTQY
NA	TRBV19	TRBJ2-6	ASSMLFTSGANVLT
NA	TRBV30	TRBJ2-3	AWGTGRGGPTDTQY
NA	TRBV28	TRBJ2-7	ASRPAIAGVYEQY
few	TRBV2	TRBJ2-3	ASSKTASTDTQY
NA	TRBV4-1	TRBJ2-7	ASSRGGVRDGSYEQY
few	TRBV4-3	TRBJ1-1	ASSQAGQTMNTEAF
NA	TRBV10-3	TRBJ1-5	AISRDRAPNQPQH
few	TRBV5-1	TRBJ1-2	ASSLSQAANYGYT
NA	TRBV5-4	TRBJ2-5	ASSSRGQHQETQY
few	TRBV5-4	TRBJ2-3	ASSLASGGLTDTQY
few	TRBV6-5	TRBJ1-2	ASSHPLGLNYGYT
NA	TRBV4-1	TRBJ2-2	ASSFTGGNTGELF